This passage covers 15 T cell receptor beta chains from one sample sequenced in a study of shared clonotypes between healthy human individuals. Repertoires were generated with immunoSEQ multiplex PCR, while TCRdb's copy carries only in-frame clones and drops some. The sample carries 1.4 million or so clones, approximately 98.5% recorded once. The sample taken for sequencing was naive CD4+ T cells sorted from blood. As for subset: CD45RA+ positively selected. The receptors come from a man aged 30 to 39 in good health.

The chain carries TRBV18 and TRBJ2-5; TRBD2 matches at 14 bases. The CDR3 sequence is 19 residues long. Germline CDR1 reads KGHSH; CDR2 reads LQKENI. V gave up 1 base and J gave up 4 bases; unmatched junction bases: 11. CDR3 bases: TGTGCCAGCTCACCACTTTCCGGGACTAGCGGGAGTTGGGGAGAGACCCAGTACTTC. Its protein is CASSPLSGTSGSWGETQYF.

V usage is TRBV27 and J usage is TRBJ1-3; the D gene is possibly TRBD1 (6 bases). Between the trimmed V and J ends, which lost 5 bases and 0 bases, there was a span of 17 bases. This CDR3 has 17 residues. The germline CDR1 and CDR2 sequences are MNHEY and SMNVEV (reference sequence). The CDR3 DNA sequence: TGTGCCAGCAGTCCAAACCCCAGGGGACACTCTGGAAACACCATATATTTT. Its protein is CASSPNPRGHSGNTIYF.

The CDR3 sequence is CARGLCSGNTIYF. CDR3 bases: TGTGCCAGGGGACTGTGCTCTGGAAACACCATATATTTT. This chain joins TRBV21-1 and TRBJ1-3. TRBV21-1 is noted as a pseudogene. The CDR3 has 13 residues.

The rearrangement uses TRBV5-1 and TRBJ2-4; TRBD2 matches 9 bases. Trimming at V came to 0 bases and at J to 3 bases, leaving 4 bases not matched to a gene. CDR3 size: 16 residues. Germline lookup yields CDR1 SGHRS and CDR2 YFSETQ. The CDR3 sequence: CASSLEVAGVKNIQYF. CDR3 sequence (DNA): TGCGCCAGCAGCTTGGAAGTAGCGGGAGTCAAAAACATTCAGTACTTC.

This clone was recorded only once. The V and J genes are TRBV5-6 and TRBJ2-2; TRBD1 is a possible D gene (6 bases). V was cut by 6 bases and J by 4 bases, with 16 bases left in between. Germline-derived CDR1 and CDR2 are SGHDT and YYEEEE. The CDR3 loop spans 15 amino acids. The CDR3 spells CASNRRAGVTGELFF. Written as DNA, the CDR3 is TGTGCCAGCAACCGGCGGGCAGGGGTCACCGGGGAGCTGTTTTTT.

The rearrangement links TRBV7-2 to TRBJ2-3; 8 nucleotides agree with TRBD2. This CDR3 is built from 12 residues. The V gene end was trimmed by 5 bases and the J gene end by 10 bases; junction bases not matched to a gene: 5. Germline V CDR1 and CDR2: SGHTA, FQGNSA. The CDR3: CASSPETSAQYF. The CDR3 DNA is TGTGCCAGCAGCCCCGAGACTAGCGCGCAGTATTTT.

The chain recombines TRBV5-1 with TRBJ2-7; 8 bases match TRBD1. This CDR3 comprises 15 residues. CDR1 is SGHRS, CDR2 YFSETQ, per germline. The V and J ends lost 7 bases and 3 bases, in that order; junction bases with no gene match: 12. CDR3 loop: CASAPEAGGFYEQYF. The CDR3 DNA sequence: TGCGCCAGCGCCCCCGAGGCAGGGGGCTTCTACGAGCAGTACTTC.

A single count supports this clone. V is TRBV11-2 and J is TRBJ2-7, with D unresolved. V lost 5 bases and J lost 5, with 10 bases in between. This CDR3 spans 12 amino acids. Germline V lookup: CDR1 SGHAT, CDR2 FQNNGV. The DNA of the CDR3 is TGTGCCAGCAGCCCACCTGCCAACGAGCAGTACTTC. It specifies CASSPPANEQYF.

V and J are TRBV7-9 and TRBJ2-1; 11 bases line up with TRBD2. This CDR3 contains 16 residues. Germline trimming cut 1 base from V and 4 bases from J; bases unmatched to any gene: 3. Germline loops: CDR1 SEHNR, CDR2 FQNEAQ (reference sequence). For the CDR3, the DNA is TGTGCCAGCAGCTTAGGATTAGCGGGAGGGTACAATGAGCAGTTCTTC. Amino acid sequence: CASSLGLAGGYNEQFF. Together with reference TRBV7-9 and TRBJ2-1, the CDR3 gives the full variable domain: DTGVSQNPRHKITKRGQNVTFRCDPISEHNRLYWYRQTLGQGPEFLTYFQNEAQLEKSRLLSDRFSAERPKGSFSTLEIQRTEQGDSAMYLCASSLGLAGGYNEQFFGPGTRLTVL.

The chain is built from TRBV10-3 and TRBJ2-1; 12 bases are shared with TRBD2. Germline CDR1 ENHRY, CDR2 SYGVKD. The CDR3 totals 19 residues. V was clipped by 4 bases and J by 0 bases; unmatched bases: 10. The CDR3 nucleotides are TGTGCCATCAGTGTTGGGAGACTAGCGGGAGAGGGCTCCTACAATGAGCAGTTCTTC. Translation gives CAISVGRLAGEGSYNEQFF.

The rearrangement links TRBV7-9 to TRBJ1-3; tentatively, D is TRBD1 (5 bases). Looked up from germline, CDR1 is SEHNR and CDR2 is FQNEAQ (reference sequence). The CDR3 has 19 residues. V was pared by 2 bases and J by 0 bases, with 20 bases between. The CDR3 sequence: CASSLFRGLRRYSGNTIYF. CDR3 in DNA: TGTGCCAGCAGCTTATTTCGGGGGTTGCGGCGTTACTCTGGAAACACCATATATTTT.

DNA for the CDR3: TGTGCCAGCGCGGGAGGGCCATCTCCCGCCTACGAGCAGTACTTC. It is translated as CASAGGPSPAYEQYF. This chain joins TRBV6-5 and TRBJ2-7, with 9 bases that match TRBD2. The V gene's germline CDR1 is MNHEY and CDR2 SVGAGI. Losses at the gene ends were 8 bases for V and 2 bases for J; bases not matched to a gene: 10. The CDR3 runs to 15 residues.

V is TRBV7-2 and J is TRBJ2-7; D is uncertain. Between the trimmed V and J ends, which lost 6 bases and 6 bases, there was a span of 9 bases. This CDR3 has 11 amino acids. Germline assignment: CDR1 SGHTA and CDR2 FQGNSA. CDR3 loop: CASRMWGEQYF. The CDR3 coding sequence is TGTGCCAGCAGGATGTGGGGCGAGCAGTACTTC.

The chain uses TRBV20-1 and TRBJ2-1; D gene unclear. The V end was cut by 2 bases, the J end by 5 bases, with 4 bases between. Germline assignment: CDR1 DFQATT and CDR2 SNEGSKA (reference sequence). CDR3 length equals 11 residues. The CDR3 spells CSARTNNEQFF. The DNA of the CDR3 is TGCAGTGCTAGAACAAACAATGAGCAGTTCTTC.

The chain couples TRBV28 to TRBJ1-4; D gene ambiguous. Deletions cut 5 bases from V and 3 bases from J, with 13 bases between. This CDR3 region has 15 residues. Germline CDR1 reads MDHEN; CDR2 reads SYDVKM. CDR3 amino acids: CASSGYRLSNEKLFF. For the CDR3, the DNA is TGTGCCAGCAGTGGGTACAGACTCTCTAATGAAAAACTGTTTTTT.